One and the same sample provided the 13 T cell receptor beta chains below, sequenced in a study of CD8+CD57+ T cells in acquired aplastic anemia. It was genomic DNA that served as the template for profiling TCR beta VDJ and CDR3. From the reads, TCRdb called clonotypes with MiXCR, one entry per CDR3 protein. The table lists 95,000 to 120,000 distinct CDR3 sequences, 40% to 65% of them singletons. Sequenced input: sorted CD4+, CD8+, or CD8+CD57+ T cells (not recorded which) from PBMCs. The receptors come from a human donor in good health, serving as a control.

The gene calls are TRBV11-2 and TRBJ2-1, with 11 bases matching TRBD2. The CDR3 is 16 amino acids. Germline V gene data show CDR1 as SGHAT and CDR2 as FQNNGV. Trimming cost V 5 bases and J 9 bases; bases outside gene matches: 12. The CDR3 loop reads CASSPGSGGAGAEQFF. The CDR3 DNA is TGTGCCAGCAGCCCAGGTAGCGGGGGGGCCGGGGCTGAGCAGTTCTTC.

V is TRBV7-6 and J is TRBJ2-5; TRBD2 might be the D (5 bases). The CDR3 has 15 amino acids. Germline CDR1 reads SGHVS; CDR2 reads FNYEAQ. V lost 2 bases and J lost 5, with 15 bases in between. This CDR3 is CASSLSVGGTETQYF. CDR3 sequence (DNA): TGTGCCAGCAGCTTAAGTGTCGGAGGCACGGAGACCCAGTACTTC. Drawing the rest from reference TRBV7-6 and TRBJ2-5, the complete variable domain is GAGVSQSPRYKVTKRGQDVALRCDPISGHVSLYWYRQALGQGPEFLTYFNYEAQQDKSGLPNDRFSAERPEGSISTLTIQRTEQRDSAMYRCASSLSVGGTETQYFGPGTRLLVL.

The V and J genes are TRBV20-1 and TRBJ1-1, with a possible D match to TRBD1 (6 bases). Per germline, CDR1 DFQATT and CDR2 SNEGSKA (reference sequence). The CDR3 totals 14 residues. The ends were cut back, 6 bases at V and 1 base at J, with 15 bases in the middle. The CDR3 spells CSARSLDRNTEAFF. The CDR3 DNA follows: TGCAGTGCCCGAAGCTTGGACAGGAACACTGAAGCTTTCTTT.

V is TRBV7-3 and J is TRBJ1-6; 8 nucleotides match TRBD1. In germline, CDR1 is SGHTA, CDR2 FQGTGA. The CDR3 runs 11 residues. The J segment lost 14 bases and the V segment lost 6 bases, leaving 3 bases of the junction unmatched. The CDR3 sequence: CASRKQGALHF. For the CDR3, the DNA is TGTGCCAGCAGAAAACAGGGGGCCCTCCACTTT.

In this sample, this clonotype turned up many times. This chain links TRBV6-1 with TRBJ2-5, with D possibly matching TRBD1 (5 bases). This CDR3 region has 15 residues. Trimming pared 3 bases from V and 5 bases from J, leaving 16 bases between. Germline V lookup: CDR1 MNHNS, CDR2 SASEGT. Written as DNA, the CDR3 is TGTGCCAGCAGTGACGGCAGGGATGTTTTTGAGACCCAGTACTTC. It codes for CASSDGRDVFETQYF.

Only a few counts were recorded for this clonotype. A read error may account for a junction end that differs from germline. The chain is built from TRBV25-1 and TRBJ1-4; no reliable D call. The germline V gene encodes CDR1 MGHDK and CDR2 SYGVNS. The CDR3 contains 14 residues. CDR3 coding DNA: TGTGCCAGCAGTGCATGGGGTGTTCGAGGAAAACTGGTTTTT. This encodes CASSAWGVRGKLVF.

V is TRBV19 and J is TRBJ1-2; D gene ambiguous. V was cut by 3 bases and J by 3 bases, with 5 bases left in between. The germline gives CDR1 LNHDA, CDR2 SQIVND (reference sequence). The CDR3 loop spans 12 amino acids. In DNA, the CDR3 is TGTGCCAGTAGTATCGGGGACTATGGCTACACCTTC. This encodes CASSIGDYGYTF.

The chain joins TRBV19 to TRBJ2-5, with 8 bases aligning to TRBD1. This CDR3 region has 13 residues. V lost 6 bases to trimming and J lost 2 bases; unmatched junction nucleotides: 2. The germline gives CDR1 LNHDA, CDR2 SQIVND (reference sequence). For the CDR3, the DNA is TGTGCCAGTAGAGACAGGGGACAAGAGACCCAGTACTTC. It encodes CASRDRGQETQYF.

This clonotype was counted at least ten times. The CDR3 here is CASSFFTGGNQPQHF. The CDR3 DNA reads TGTGCCAGCAGCTTCTTCACAGGGGGCAATCAGCCCCAGCATTTT. The chain has TRBV5-6 and TRBJ1-5, with 7 bases matching TRBD1. J gave up 2 bases and V 2 bases, and 4 bases lay outside the gene matches. CDR1 SGHDT and CDR2 YYEEEE come from the germline V gene. The CDR3 is made up of 15 amino acids.

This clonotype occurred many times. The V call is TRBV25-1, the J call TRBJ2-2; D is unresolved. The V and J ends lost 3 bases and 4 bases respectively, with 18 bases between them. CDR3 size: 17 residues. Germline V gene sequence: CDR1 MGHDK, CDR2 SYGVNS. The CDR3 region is CASSEGFGERSTGELFF. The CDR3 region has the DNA TGTGCCAGCAGTGAGGGGTTCGGAGAAAGGTCCACCGGGGAGCTGTTTTTT.

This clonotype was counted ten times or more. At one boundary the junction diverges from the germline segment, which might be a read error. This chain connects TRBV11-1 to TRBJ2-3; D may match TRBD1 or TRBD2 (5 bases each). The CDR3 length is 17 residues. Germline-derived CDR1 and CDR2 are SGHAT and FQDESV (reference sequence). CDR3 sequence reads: CASSHSTRDQHTGTQYF. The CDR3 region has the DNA TGTGCCAGCAGCCACTCCACGAGGGATCAACACACAGGTACGCAGTATTTT.

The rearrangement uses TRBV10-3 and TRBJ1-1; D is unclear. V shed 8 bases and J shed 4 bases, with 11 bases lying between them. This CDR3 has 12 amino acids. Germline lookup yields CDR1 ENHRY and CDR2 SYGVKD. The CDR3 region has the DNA TGTGCCATCCGCCGGGAGGGCACTGAAGCTTTCTTT. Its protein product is CAIRREGTEAFF.

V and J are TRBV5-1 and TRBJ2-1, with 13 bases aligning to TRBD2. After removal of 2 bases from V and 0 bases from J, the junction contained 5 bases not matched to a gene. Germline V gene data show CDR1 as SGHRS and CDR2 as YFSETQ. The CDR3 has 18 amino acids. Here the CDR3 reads CASSFTSGGASSYNEQFF. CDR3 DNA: TGCGCCAGCAGCTTTACTAGCGGGGGGGCCAGCTCCTACAATGAGCAGTTCTTC.